Listed below are T cell receptor beta chains from one sample, sequenced in a study of cytomegalovirus exposure and HLA in healthy donors. This table comes from immunoSEQ multiplex PCR, and its TCRdb copy is limited to in-frame clones, with some not included. The table for this sample gives about 75,000 clones. The sample taken for sequencing was PBMCs. These receptor sequences come from a man in his forties or fifties in good health and CMV-seronegative. Both conserved end residues are part of each CDR3. Fields, in order: D gene, J gene, V gene, clone size, CDR3 DNA, CDR3 protein. A D gene is named only where the DNA matches it firmly. The size entry is marked missing in some rows and otherwise reads once, few, many or a size class.

>NA|TRBJ2-7|TRBV7-9|NA
TGTGCCAGCAGTCCAAACTCCTACGAGCAGTACTTC
CASSPNSYEQYF
>NA|TRBJ2-7|TRBV2|NA
TGTGCCAGCAGTGTCCAGGGCTCCTACGAGCAGTACTTC
CASSVQGSYEQYF
>TRBD1|TRBJ2-1|TRBV6-5|NA
TGTGCCACCAGAAAGGACAGGGTTCCCTACAATGAGCAGTTCTTC
CATRKDRVPYNEQFF
>NA|TRBJ1-1|TRBV2|NA
TGTGCCAGCAGTGACTGGGGGGAGGCCGACACTGAAGCTTTCTTT
CASSDWGEADTEAFF
>TRBD2|TRBJ2-3|TRBV7-9|NA
TGTGCCAGCAGCCCCTGGGCTAGCGGGGGGCCCTACACAGATACGCAGTATTTT
CASSPWASGGPYTDTQYF
>TRBD1|TRBJ1-5|TRBV30|NA
TGTGCCTGGAGTGTACGATCTGGACAGGGCAATCAGCCCCAGCATTTT
CAWSVRSGQGNQPQHF
>NA|TRBJ2-5|TRBV28|NA
TGTGCCAGCAGACAGGGTAAAGAGACCCAGTACTTC
CASRQGKETQYF
>NA|TRBJ2-1|TRBV5-3|medium-sized
TGTGCCAGAAGCTTTAAAGCCCAGCCGGGACTCCCATACCGCAACCACAATGAGCAGTTCTTC
CARSFKAQPGLPYRNHNEQFF
>TRBD1|TRBJ1-6|TRBV5-6|NA
TGTGCCAGCAGCTTCTTGGGACAGGGGTCACCCCTCCACTTT
CASSFLGQGSPLHF
>TRBD2|TRBJ2-5|TRBV19|NA
TGTGCCAGTAGCCCCGGGGCGGTCGGGGGGGGCGTGGAGACCCAGTACTTC
CASSPGAVGGGVETQYF
>TRBD2|TRBJ2-7|TRBV30|NA
TGTGCCTGGAATCTAGCGGGGGACACCTACGAGCAGTACTTC
CAWNLAGDTYEQYF
>NA|TRBJ2-7|TRBV29-1|NA
TGCAGCGTTGAAGGAGGCAACGGTGTGTACGGGCAGTACTTC
CSVEGGNGVYGQYF
>NA|TRBJ2-7|TRBV7-9|NA
TGTGCCAGCAGCTTAGGAGGGCAATGGCAGTACTTC
CASSLGGQWQYF
>NA|TRBJ2-7|TRBV7-3|NA
TGTGCCAGCTCCCCCCAGGGGCGTTCCATATCCTACGAGCAGTACTTC
CASSPQGRSISYEQYF
>TRBD2|TRBJ2-5|TRBV5-1|NA
TGCGCCAGCAGCTTCAGCGGGGCCCCTCAAGAGACCCAGTACTTC
CASSFSGAPQETQYF
>TRBD2|TRBJ2-6|TRBV28|NA
TGTGCCAGCAGCCCCCCCGGGGGAGGGACTGGGGCCAACGTCCTGACTTTC
CASSPPGGGTGANVLTF
>NA|TRBJ2-7|TRBV28|NA
TGTGCCAGCAGTTTGGACAGCTCCTACGAGCAGTACTTC
CASSLDSSYEQYF
>NA|TRBJ1-6|TRBV6-5|NA
TGTGCCAGCAGTGAAAAAAGGGGTTCACCCCTCCACTTT
CASSEKRGSPLHF
>TRBD2|TRBJ2-3|TRBV7-9|NA
TGTGCCAGCAGCCTCTATAGCGGGGGGACCGGGAGGACGCAGTATTTT
CASSLYSGGTGRTQYF
>TRBD1|TRBJ1-4|TRBV13|NA
TGTGCCAGCAGCTCACAGGGGACTAATGAAAAACTGTTTTTT
CASSSQGTNEKLFF
>TRBD2|TRBJ2-7|TRBV10-2|NA
TGCGCCAGCAGTGAGGTGAGGACTAGCGGGGGAGAACAGTACTTC
CASSEVRTSGGEQYF
>NA|TRBJ1-1|TRBV19|NA
TGTGCCAGTAGTATAGGGGGGGGGCGGACTGAAGCTTTCTTT
CASSIGGGRTEAFF
>TRBD2|TRBJ2-7|TRBV5-1|NA
TGCGCCAGCAGCCCCGGGAGGAAAATCTACGAAGAGCAGTACTTC
CASSPGRKIYEEQYF
>NA|TRBJ2-2|TRBV5-1|NA
TGCGCCAGCGCGGATACAGGGTCCACCGGGGAGCTGTTTTTT
CASADTGSTGELFF
>NA|TRBJ1-5|TRBV15|NA
TGTGCCACCAGCCCAAGGGGAGGGGTTGGCCAGCCCCAGCATTTT
CATSPRGGVGQPQHF
>NA|TRBJ2-5|TRBV29-1|NA
TGCAGCGTTGAAGACCCATCGACAGCCCAGTACTTC
CSVEDPSTAQYF
>TRBD1|TRBJ1-3|TRBV19|NA
TGTGCCAGTAGTATGGGACAGACCTCTGGAAACACCATATATTTT
CASSMGQTSGNTIYF
>NA|TRBJ2-2|TRBV7-9|NA
TGTGCCAGCAGCCAAGGGAGCCCCGCCAACACCGGGGAGCTGTTTTTT
CASSQGSPANTGELFF
>TRBD2|TRBJ2-3|TRBV2|NA
TGTGCCAGCAGTTTAGCGGGGGGTTCCACAGATACGCAGTATTTT
CASSLAGGSTDTQYF
>TRBD2|TRBJ2-1|TRBV5-1|NA
TGCGCCAGCAGCACCCCCGAGCGGGGGGGCCTTTGGGCCTACAATGAGCAGTTCTTC
CASSTPERGGLWAYNEQFF
>NA|TRBJ2-7|TRBV11-1|NA
TGTGCCAGCAGCTTAGCGAATGGAGGCGAGCAGTACTTC
CASSLANGGEQYF
>NA|TRBJ2-7|TRBV4-2|NA
TGTGCCAGCAGCCAAGAGGGCCAGGAGGCCTACGAGCAGTACTTC
CASSQEGQEAYEQYF
>NA|TRBJ2-7|TRBV19|NA
TGTGCCAGTAGGGACAGAACGGAGCAGCAGTACTTC
CASRDRTEQQYF
>TRBD1|TRBJ2-1|TRBV18|NA
TGTGCCAGCTCACCTCAAAGGGCAGGGGGCTCCTACAATGAGCAGTTCTTC
CASSPQRAGGSYNEQFF
>TRBD1|TRBJ2-3|TRBV5-6|NA
TGTGCCAGCAGCCCGGGCCCGACAGGGGAGACGGATACGCAGTATTTT
CASSPGPTGETDTQYF
>NA|TRBJ1-2|TRBV18|NA
TGTGCCAGCTCACCAGACCCCTCGGGGGGCTACACCTTC
CASSPDPSGGYTF
>NA|TRBJ1-6|TRBV15|NA
TGTGCCACCACTGGGCAGAAAAATTCACCCCTCCACTTT
CATTGQKNSPLHF
>NA|TRBJ1-1|TRBV19|NA
TGTGCCAGTAGTATTAGCGGGTCCGCGGTGAACACTGAAGCTTTCTTT
CASSISGSAVNTEAFF
>TRBD2|TRBJ2-7|TRBV10-3|NA
TGTGCCATCAGGGATACTAGCGGGACCAATTACGAGCAGTACTTC
CAIRDTSGTNYEQYF
>NA|TRBJ2-3|TRBV9|NA
TGTGCCAGCAGAGAATTAAGCGGAACAGATACGCAGTATTTT
CASRELSGTDTQYF
>TRBD2|TRBJ2-7|TRBV29-1|NA
TGCAGCGCCCGGGAGGGGCTATACGAGCAGTACTTC
CSAREGLYEQYF
>NA|TRBJ1-1|TRBV6-5|NA
TGTGCCAGCAGCCGAGTGGGCACCTCGAACACTGAAGCTTTCTTT
CASSRVGTSNTEAFF
>NA|TRBJ2-3|TRBV7-2|NA
TGTGCCAGCAGCTCGTCGAGGGCCGATACGCAGTATTTT
CASSSSRADTQYF
>NA|TRBJ1-5|TRBV27|NA
TGTGCCAGCAGACCCGCTGGGGAGAGCAATCAGCCCCAGCATTTT
CASRPAGESNQPQHF
>NA|TRBJ1-1|TRBV4-2|NA
TGTGCCAGCAGCCAGCTAAACACTGAAGCTTTCTTT
CASSQLNTEAFF
>TRBD1|TRBJ2-1|TRBV27|NA
TGTGCCAGCAGTGGACAGGTAGATGAGCAGTTCTTC
CASSGQVDEQFF
>NA|TRBJ2-3|TRBV30|NA
TGTGCCTGGACGGCAGGGGGGACAGATACGCAGTATTTT
CAWTAGGTDTQYF
>TRBD1|TRBJ1-5|TRBV9|NA
TGTGCCAGCAGCGCAAAACAGGGGGACAATCAGCCCCAGCATTTT
CASSAKQGDNQPQHF
>NA|TRBJ2-7|TRBV25-1|NA
TGTGCCAGCAGTGAAGCAGGGGAGTCCTACGAGCAGTACTTC
CASSEAGESYEQYF
>NA|TRBJ1-1|TRBV27|NA
TGTGCCAGCAGTTCCGGGGGATATGGCACTGAAGCTTTCTTT
CASSSGGYGTEAFF
>NA|TRBJ1-5|TRBV5-1|NA
TGCGCCAGCAGCTCGGGAGGGAGCAATCAGCCCCAGCATTTT
CASSSGGSNQPQHF
>NA|TRBJ1-6|TRBV5-1|NA
TGCGCCAGCAGCTTTAACACCCAATCAAGCTCCTATAATTCACCCCTCCACTTT
CASSFNTQSSSYNSPLHF
>NA|TRBJ2-3|TRBV19|NA
TGTGCCAGTAGTATAGGTCCCTCCTCTAGAACTCGGGATACGCAGTATTTT
CASSIGPSSRTRDTQYF
>TRBD2|TRBJ2-4|TRBV19|NA
TGTGCCAGTAGCCTACTAGCGGGGGGGATTGACGGAGCCAAAAACATTCAGTACTTC
CASSLLAGGIDGAKNIQYF
>TRBD1|TRBJ1-1|TRBV4-1|NA
TGCGCCAGCAGCCTAGGGACAGAGGGAAGGCCTTTCTTT
CASSLGTEGRPFF
>TRBD1|TRBJ2-1|TRBV7-3|NA
TGTGCCAGCAGCTTCAACAGGGGCAATGAGCAGTTCTTC
CASSFNRGNEQFF
>TRBD2|TRBJ2-4|TRBV2|NA
TGTGCCAGCAGTGTAGCGGGGGGGAAAAACATTCAGTACTTC
CASSVAGGKNIQYF
>TRBD1|TRBJ2-2|TRBV19|NA
TGTGCCAGTAGTAAACCGCGGACAGGGAAGACGAACACCGGGGAGCTGTTTTTT
CASSKPRTGKTNTGELFF